The present T cell receptor (beta chain) was sequenced within a study of CD8 T cells in ankylosing spondylitis (dated by TCRdb to the late 2010s). Notes on the research overall: To find TCR variants linked to disease, the study profiled T cell receptor beta repertoires in ankylosing spondylitis patients and healthy donors. The full study cohort was made up of 25 ankylosing spondylitis patients and approximately 100 healthy donors. Peripheral blood samples were taken, and synovial fluid was additionally collected from ankylosing spondylitis patients.

Points on this clonotype: The antigen this receptor binds is unknown. It has no much larger one-base neighbor in the sample; base qualities were not kept.

The paper as a whole reports these results and caveats: A TCR beta motif of about eight highly homologous amino acid variants appeared characteristic of blood from ankylosing spondylitis patients. Some motif variants were previously reported in synovial fluid and blood of reactive arthritis patients, suggesting common disease-initiation mechanisms. The disease-linked clones were reported to be significantly enriched in matched synovial fluid samples from ankylosing spondylitis patients. The disease-linked clones had a CD8+ phenotype and were found at relatively low frequencies in peripheral blood.

From a lookup of the germline V gene (reference sequence), CDR1 and CDR2 are MNHEY and SMNVEV. V is clipped by 8 bases and J by 7 bases, and the sequence between their germline boundaries is 5 bases long. Including cysteine and phenylalanine, the CDR3 has 9 amino acids. Only the CDR3 DNA is retained, 27 bases long and in frame from the first base. Data came from an Illumina HiSeq 2500. Quantitative 5'-RACE with molecular barcodes was the method used to prepare the TCR beta libraries. The authors' pipeline ran thus. To identify disease-linked TCR variants, a new computational method was used, one built on a probabilistic model of VDJ rearrangement. Using fastp trimming at Q25 and MiXCR clonotype assembly, TCRdb reanalyzed the public sequencing data and kept in-frame beta chains. Each CDR3 protein appears once, grouped with its most common genes and DNA. These V and J calls are TCRdb output, not the study's own analysis. The sample table lists 200,000 to 250,000 distinct CDR3 sequences, 25% to 30% of them with a count of one. The ten top clones hold under 8% of the sample.

Sequenced material: blood, either unsorted or a sorted T cell fraction (not recorded which). This TCR was sampled from a male donor with ankylosing spondylitis or in good health (not recorded which). The chain links TRBV27 with TRBJ2-5; confidence is insufficient to name the D gene. The CDR3 has the sequence CASGWTQYF. The sequence in DNA is TGTGCCAGCGGTTGGACCCAGTACTTC.